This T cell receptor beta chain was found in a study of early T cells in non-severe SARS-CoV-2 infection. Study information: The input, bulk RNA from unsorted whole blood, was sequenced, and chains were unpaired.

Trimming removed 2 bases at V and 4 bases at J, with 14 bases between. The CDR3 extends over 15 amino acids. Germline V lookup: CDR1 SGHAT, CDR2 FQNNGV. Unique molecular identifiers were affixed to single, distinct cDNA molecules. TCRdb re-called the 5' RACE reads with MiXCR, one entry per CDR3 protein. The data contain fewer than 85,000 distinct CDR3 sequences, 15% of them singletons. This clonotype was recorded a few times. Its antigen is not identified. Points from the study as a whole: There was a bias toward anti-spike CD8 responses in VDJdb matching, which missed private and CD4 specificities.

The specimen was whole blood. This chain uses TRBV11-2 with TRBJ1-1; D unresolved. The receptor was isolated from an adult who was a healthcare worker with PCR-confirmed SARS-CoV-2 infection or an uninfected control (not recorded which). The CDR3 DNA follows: TGTGCCAGCAGCTTAACGGGCCTGGGGAGCACTGAAGCTTTCTTT. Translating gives CASSLTGLGSTEAFF.